Below, 10 T cell receptor beta chains from the same sample are listed, as sequenced in a study of graft-versus-host responses after intestinal transplantation. These receptors' targets are unknown. Repertoires were generated with immunoSEQ multiplex PCR, while TCRdb's copy carries only in-frame clones and drops some. The repertoire holds tens of thousands of clones, with almost 90% as singletons. The sample consisted of unstimulated CD8+ T cells sorted from spleen or lymph node cells, taken before transplant. The receptors derive from a human donor who was the organ donor for an intestinal transplant.

The rearrangement uses TRBV7-8 and TRBJ2-5, with D tentatively TRBD1 (5 bases). From germline, CDR1 is SGHVS and CDR2 FQNEAQ. Trimming took 2 bases from V and 3 from J, leaving 16 bases between them. The CDR3 spans 16 residues. CDR3 sequence: CASSLLAGHQKETQYF. As DNA, the CDR3 is TGTGCCAGCAGCTTATTGGCCGGACATCAAAAAGAGACCCAGTACTTC.

The J gene is TRBJ2-2, the V gene TRBV6-5; D remains ambiguous. There are 15 residues in the CDR3. CDR1 and CDR2 from the germline V gene are MNHEY and SVGAGI. Deletions cut 6 bases from V and 1 base from J, with 12 bases between. DNA of the CDR3: TGTGCCAGCAGCACCCCTGAGGTGAACACCGGGGAGCTGTTTTTT. It translates to CASSTPEVNTGELFF.

The gene calls are TRBV28 and TRBJ1-1; D may be TRBD1 (6 bases). This CDR3 has 16 residues. Germline V gives CDR1 MDHEN, CDR2 SYDVKM. The V and J ends lost 3 bases and 4 bases respectively, with 18 bases between them. The CDR3 DNA reads as TGTGCCAGCAGTTTCGAGGTTAGCGGGGGGCCCACTGAAGCTTTCTTT. The encoded protein is CASSFEVSGGPTEAFF.

The chain employs TRBV2 and TRBJ1-2; tentatively, D is TRBD1 (6 bases). The length of the CDR3 is 15 residues. Germline CDR1 and CDR2: SNHLY and FYNNEI. Trimming shortened V by 2 bases and J by 0 bases, and 10 bases separated the two germline ends. The CDR3 region is CASSETGIANYGYTF. The CDR3 DNA sequence: TGTGCCAGCAGTGAAACAGGGATAGCTAACTATGGCTACACCTTC.

The chain joins TRBV2 to TRBJ1-1; TRBD1 might be the D (5 bases). Per germline, CDR1 SNHLY and CDR2 FYNNEI. V was trimmed by 2 bases and J by 2 bases, leaving 6 bases between them. This CDR3 has 13 amino acids. The CDR3 region has the DNA TGTGCCAGCAGTGAACAGGGAAACACTGAAGCTTTCTTT. Its protein is CASSEQGNTEAFF.

The chain couples TRBV4-1 to TRBJ2-5; 12 positions match TRBD2. The CDR3 length is 17 residues. V lost 0 bases and J lost 3; bases outside the gene matches: 5. Per the germline V gene, CDR1 is MGHRA and CDR2 is YSYEKL. CDR3 sequence: CASSQELAGGFKETQYF. As DNA, the CDR3 is TGCGCCAGCAGCCAAGAACTAGCGGGGGGTTTCAAAGAGACCCAGTACTTC.

The rearrangement uses TRBV9 and TRBJ2-5; the D is unclear. The CDR3 sequence is 13 residues long. Germline loops: CDR1 SGDLS, CDR2 YYNGEE. V dropped 3 bases and J dropped 5 bases, with 11 bases sitting between them. CDR3 in DNA: TGTGCCAGCAGCGCCCCTAGTGCGGAGACCCAGTACTTC. Translated: CASSAPSAETQYF.

The rearrangement links TRBV4-3 to TRBJ2-3, with 9 bases fitting TRBD2. CDR3 length: 17 residues. Germline CDR1 LGHNA, CDR2 YSLEER. V lost 0 bases to trimming and J lost 5 bases; unmatched junction nucleotides: 9. The CDR3 bases are TGCGCCAGCAGCCAAGACGTGGGGACTAGCCGGGGAGATACGCAGTATTTT. Translation gives CASSQDVGTSRGDTQYF.

The chain combines TRBV4-1 with TRBJ2-5; 11 nucleotides align to TRBD2. The V gene's germline CDR1 is MGHRA and CDR2 YSYEKL. The CDR3 runs 15 residues. Losses at the gene ends were 5 bases for V and 4 bases for J; bases not matched to a gene: 6. This chain's CDR3 is CASSFSGGAGETQYF. The DNA for the CDR3 is TGCGCCAGCAGCTTTAGCGGGGGGGCGGGAGAGACCCAGTACTTC.

The rearrangement joins TRBV28 to TRBJ2-6, with D tentatively TRBD1 (6 bases). The CDR3 totals 17 residues. Trimming left V 2 bases short and J 0 bases short, with 11 bases between. Germline CDR1 is MDHEN and CDR2 is SYDVKM. This chain's CDR3 is CASSLTGTSSGANVLTF. The CDR3 bases are TGTGCCAGCAGTTTAACAGGGACAAGCTCTGGGGCCAACGTCCTGACTTTC. Complete variable domain (other parts from reference TRBV28 and TRBJ2-6): DVKVTQSSRYLVKRTGEKVFLECVQDMDHENMFWYRQDPGLGLRLIYFSYDVKMKEKGDIPEGYSVSREKKERFSLILESASTNQTSMYLCASSLTGTSSGANVLTFGAGSRLTVL.